Below, one T cell receptor beta chain is given with its context. Its specificity is not known. This record comes from a study of CD8 T cells in Susac syndrome. In germline, CDR1 is MNHEY, CDR2 SMNVEV (reference sequence). The CDR3 sequence is 14 residues long. J lost 2 bases, V lost 6 bases, and 4 bases had no gene match. Susac syndrome patients met recently defined diagnostic criteria for definite or probable disease. With random hexamers, reverse transcription was performed on about 0.45 to 1 ug of RNA. TCR beta CDR3 was amplified by immunoSEQ multiplex PCR. This amplification extended across 54 Vbeta and 13 Jbeta segments. MiXCR, applied by TCRdb to the immunoSEQ multiplex PCR reads, yields one record per CDR3 protein. The sample holds around 140,000 distinct CDR3 sequences, about 95% seen once. Whole-study findings and limits: Clonal expansion was not seen in any Susac syndrome CD4+ T cell repertoire.

Sequences were obtained from CD4+ T cells from PBMCs. The receptor was isolated from a human donor with Susac syndrome. The J gene is TRBJ1-5, the V gene TRBV27; 7 bases line up with TRBD1. The CDR3 reads CASRLTGGNQPQHF. The CDR3 DNA sequence: TGTGCCAGCAGACTTACAGGGGGCAATCAGCCCCAGCATTTT.